Presented here are 25 T cell receptor beta chains from one specimen sequenced in a study of CD8+CD57+ T cells in acquired aplastic anemia. Genomic DNA served as template for TCR beta VDJ and CDR3 profiling. TCRdb re-called the reads with MiXCR, one entry per CDR3 protein. The sample contains 350,000 to 450,000 distinct CDR3 sequences, 65% to 80% of which appear only once. The sequencing input was sorted CD4+, CD8+, or CD8+CD57+ T cells (not recorded which) from PBMCs. These receptors originate from a human donor in good health, serving as a control.

There are a few counts of this clonotype. V usage is TRBV15 and J usage is TRBJ2-7; D call uncertain. CDR3 length: 13 residues. Trimming cost V 7 bases and J 5 bases, with 15 bases left between them. The V gene's germline CDR1 is LNHNV and CDR2 YYDKDF (reference sequence). CDR3 DNA: TGTGCCACCACATTAGGCTTGAACAACGAGCAGTACTTC. Its protein product is CATTLGLNNEQYF.

Remarks on this clonotype: Likely a read error: the CDR3 ends without its conserved phenylalanine or tryptophan. The chain joins TRBV6-1 to TRBJ1-2; D is ambiguous. The CDR3 is 16 amino acids. Germline V CDR1 and CDR2: MNHNS, SASEGT. V was clipped by 5 bases and J by 3 bases, with 19 bases between them. CDR3 nucleotides: TGTGCCAGCAGTTACTCGAATCTTAACACTGACTATGGCTACACCTAC. Its protein product is CASSYSNLNTDYGYTY.

Comment on this clonotype: A much larger clone differs from this one at a single base, so this may be a read error. CDR3 sequence: CASRRLQEIQYF. The CDR3 region has the DNA TGCGCCAGCAGGCGGTTACAAGAGATCCAGTACTTC. The genes are TRBV5-1 and TRBJ2-5; the D is unclear. This CDR3 comprises 12 residues. Germline lookup yields CDR1 SGHRS and CDR2 YFSETQ. The variable domain in full, with the rest retrieved from reference TRBV5-1 and TRBJ2-5, is KAGVTQTPRYLIKTRGQQVTLSCSPISGHRSVSWYQQTPGQGLQFLFEYFSETQRNKGNFPGRFSGRQFSNSRSEMNVSTLELGDSALYLCASRRLQEIQYFGPGTRLLVL.

This clonotype has only a few counts. The genes are TRBV12-3 or TRBV12-4 and TRBJ2-1; maybe TRBD2 (5 bases). With 8 bases removed from V and 1 base from J, the gap between germline ends came to 9 bases. The CDR3 extends over 13 amino acids. For the CDR3, the DNA is TGTGCCAGCCGGACGGGATCCTACAATGAGCAGTTCTTC. Its protein is CASRTGSYNEQFF.

On this clonotype: No conserved phenylalanine or tryptophan ends this CDR3, so it is likely a read error. The rearrangement joins TRBV2 to TRBJ2-7; D not certain. CDR3 size: 12 residues. CDR1 is SNHLY, CDR2 FYNNEI, per germline. V lost 4 bases and J lost 5, with 9 bases in between. This CDR3 reads CASSAGPDEQYL. The DNA for the CDR3 is TGTGCCAGCAGTGCCGGGCCCGACGAGCAGTACCTC.

This clonotype was seen repeatedly, ten times or more. CDR3 protein: CSGRRSIGGGDTQYF. The DNA for the CDR3 is TGCAGTGGAAGAAGGTCTATTGGCGGCGGAGATACGCAGTATTTT. The rearrangement links TRBV20-1 to TRBJ2-3; D call uncertain. Looked up from germline, CDR1 is DFQATT and CDR2 is SNEGSKA (reference sequence). Trimming removed 7 bases at V and 5 bases at J, with 22 bases between. The CDR3 extends over 15 amino acids.

This rearrangement joins TRBV7-8 to TRBJ2-7; 9 bases are shared with TRBD2. The CDR3 runs 16 residues. Losses at the gene ends were 4 bases for V and 8 bases for J; bases not matched to a gene: 15. Germline assignment: CDR1 SGHVS and CDR2 FQNEAQ. The CDR3 reads CASSWASGVGDAQQYF. The CDR3 DNA reads as TGTGCCAGCAGCTGGGCTAGCGGGGTGGGAGATGCGCAGCAGTACTTC.

Turning to this clonotype: Here the CDR3 omits its conserved ending phenylalanine or tryptophan, so a read error is the likely source. This sequence joins TRBV9 and TRBJ1-4, with D uncertain. Per the germline V gene, CDR1 is SGDLS and CDR2 is YYNGEE. CDR3 length: 12 residues. CDR3 in amino acids: CASSFSSEKLFL. Here the CDR3 DNA reads TGCGCCAGCAGCTTCTCAAGTGAAAAACTGTTTTTA.

This clonotype is a singleton in its sample. This is likely a read error, given that the CDR3 carries no conserved phenylalanine or tryptophan at its end. V and J are TRBV7-2 and TRBJ1-6; D is uncertain. V lost 3 bases and J 10 bases, leaving 7 bases between the germline ends. This CDR3 has 12 amino acids. Per germline, CDR1 SGHTA and CDR2 FQGNSA. The CDR3 DNA reads as TGTGCCAGCAGCTTCGCGGAGTCACCCCTCCACTCT. Amino acids: CASSFAESPLHS.

About this clonotype itself: The junction does not match germline at one end; this may be a read error. CDR3 DNA sequence: TGTGCCAGTAGTATAGGCACACCGGGTTGGGAGACCCAGTATTTC. Amino acids: CASSIGTPGWETQYF. This rearrangement joins TRBV19 to TRBJ2-3; possible D gene TRBD2, 5 bases. Germline V lookup: CDR1 LNHDA, CDR2 SQIVND (reference sequence). The CDR3 consists of 15 residues.

This chain connects TRBV9 to TRBJ1-3; a possible D gene is TRBD1 (6 bases). This CDR3 is built from 15 residues. Germline V gene sequence: CDR1 SGDLS, CDR2 YYNGEE. Trimming removed 2 bases from V and 14 bases from J, with 23 bases in between. CDR3 sequence reads: CASSVLAGTSYNVYF. The CDR3 region has the DNA TGTGCCAGCAGCGTGTTAGCGGGGACATCCTACAATGTATATTTT. The full variable domain, its missing parts supplied by reference TRBV9 and TRBJ1-3, is DSGVTQTPKHLITATGQRVTLRCSPRSGDLSVYWYQQSLDQGLQFLIQYYNGEERAKGNILERFSAQQFPDLHSELNLSSLELGDSALYFCASSVLAGTSYNVYFGEGSWLTVV.

Comment on this clonotype: A much larger clone differs from this one at a single base, so this may be a read error. The chain couples TRBV6-1 to TRBJ1-5; no firm D call. This CDR3 is built from 13 residues. The germline gives CDR1 MNHNS, CDR2 SASEGT. CDR3 protein: CAISDRAYQPQHF. CDR3 bases: TGTGCCATCAGTGATAGGGCCTATCAGCCCCAGCATTTT.

Worth noting for this clonotype: A junction boundary mismatches the germline segment, possibly from a read error. V usage is TRBV7-2 and J usage is TRBJ1-4; perhaps TRBD1 as D (5 bases). The CDR3 runs to 14 residues. Looked up from germline, CDR1 is SGHTA and CDR2 is FQGNSA. The CDR3 DNA reads as TGTGCCAGCAGCCCCTGGATAGGTTCGAACAAAGGGGAGTTT. Protein product: CASSPWIGSNKGEF.

For this clonotype: The CDR3 does not end in the conserved phenylalanine or tryptophan, so this is likely a read error. The chain recombines TRBV29-1 with TRBJ1-4; no reliable D call. The CDR3 sequence is 12 residues long. Looked up from germline, CDR1 is SQVTM and CDR2 is ANQGSEA. V dropped 4 bases and J dropped 8 bases, with 11 bases sitting between them. DNA of the CDR3: TGCAGCGTTGGTCAAGGTGGGGAAAAACTGTTTTAT. Residues: CSVGQGGEKLFY.

As concerns this clonotype: The junction shows a germline mismatch at one end, possibly a read error. The chain employs TRBV5-1 and TRBJ1-6, with 8 bases fitting TRBD1. The CDR3 is 14 amino acids. Germline CDR1 and CDR2: SGHRS and YFSETQ. This CDR3 reads CASSAGQGIGPLHF. CDR3 in DNA: TGTGCCAGCAGCGCCGGACAGGGTATAGGACCCCTCCACTTT.

The sample holds many counts of this clonotype. V is TRBV9 and J is TRBJ1-4; TRBD1 aligns across 7 bases. V shed 4 bases and J 3 bases; nucleotides not matched to a gene: 12. This CDR3 spans 17 amino acids. The germline CDR1 and CDR2 sequences are SGDLS and YYNGEE. This CDR3 is CASSPKPGQIPNEKLFF. CDR3 sequence (DNA): TGTGCCAGCAGCCCAAAGCCGGGACAGATTCCTAATGAAAAACTGTTTTTT.

This clonotype was seen many times. This chain connects TRBV9 to TRBJ1-2; D is ambiguous. This CDR3 spans 13 amino acids. V gave up 1 base and J gave up 3 bases, with 7 bases separating them. CDR1 SGDLS and CDR2 YYNGEE come from the germline V gene. The CDR3 nucleotides are TGTGCCAGCAGCGTACGGGCCCACTATGGCTACACCTTC. Encoded protein: CASSVRAHYGYTF.

To note about this clonotype: It is likely a read error, because the conserved phenylalanine at the end of the CDR3 is missing. The DNA is omitted, as the CDR3 cannot be located on it reliably, and the CDR3 follows TCRdb's listing. The chain has TRBV9 and TRBJ1-5. Germline CDR1 and CDR2: SGDLS and YYNGEE. 13 amino acids form the CDR3, both terminal residues included. This chain's CDR3 is CASSPGVRSDYEL.

This clonotype was counted ten times or more. This sequence joins TRBV7-9 and TRBJ1-1; unclear D gene. V was cut by 4 bases and J by 1 base, with 13 bases left in between. Germline lookup yields CDR1 SEHNR and CDR2 FQNEAQ (reference sequence). The CDR3 totals 15 residues. The CDR3 loop reads CASSSRSNSNTEAFF. DNA for the CDR3: TGTGCCAGCAGCTCCCGAAGTAACTCGAACACTGAAGCTTTCTTT.

The genes are TRBV7-3 and TRBJ1-6; the D gene is possibly TRBD1 (6 bases). V lost 6 bases, J lost 16 bases, and 28 bases lay in between. The CDR3 loop spans 16 amino acids. The germline CDR1 and CDR2 sequences are SGHTA and FQGTGA. The CDR3, as DNA: TGTGCCAGCAGTTCGCGCAGGGGCATAACTACGAGCAGTCTCCACTTT. It translates to CASSSRRGITTSSLHF.

This chain links TRBV5-8 with TRBJ2-7; D may be TRBD1 (5 bases). Germline CDR1 reads SGHTS; CDR2 reads YDEGEE. V dropped 7 bases and J dropped 7 bases, with 18 bases sitting between them. The CDR3 covers 13 residues. The CDR3 bases are TGTGCCAGCCAGACAGCACCTTTAGGAGAGCAGTACTTC. Translation: CASQTAPLGEQYF.

This sequence joins TRBV9 and TRBJ2-3, with D possibly being TRBD2 (6 bases). The V and J ends lost 2 bases and 1 base respectively, with 11 bases between them. From germline, CDR1 is SGDLS and CDR2 YYNGEE. This CDR3 is 15 amino acids long. CDR3 loop: CASSVDPGGTDTQYF. In DNA form, the CDR3 reads TGTGCCAGCAGCGTTGATCCGGGGGGCACAGATACGCAGTATTTT.

Notes on this clonotype: One junction end disagrees with the germline gene, perhaps due to a read error. V and J are TRBV7-3 and TRBJ1-3; D is unresolved. CDR1 and CDR2 from the germline V gene are SGHTA and FQGTGA. This CDR3 is built from 14 residues. In DNA form, the CDR3 reads TGTGCCACCAGCCTCCGTACTACTGGAAACACCATATACTTT. This translates into CATSLRTTGNTIYF.

This clonotype was seen many times. V usage is TRBV24-1 and J usage is TRBJ2-7; D is perhaps TRBD1 or TRBD2 (5 bases each). This CDR3 has 13 amino acids. With 2 bases removed from V and 4 bases from J, the gap between germline ends came to 8 bases. Germline loops: CDR1 KGHDR, CDR2 SFDVKD. The CDR3 protein is CATSDSGRYEQYF. The CDR3 nucleotides are TGTGCCACCAGTGATTCGGGACGTTACGAGCAGTACTTC.

This clonotype has at least ten counts. This chain links TRBV7-9 with TRBJ1-2; 8 nucleotides align to TRBD1. Germline values: CDR1 SEHNR, CDR2 FQNEAQ (reference sequence). The CDR3 is made up of 14 amino acids. Trimming at V came to 4 bases and at J to 7 bases, leaving 8 bases not matched to a gene. DNA for the CDR3: TGTGCCAGCAGCTCCACCGGACAGGGAAGTGGCTACACCTTC. It codes for CASSSTGQGSGYTF.